This T cell receptor (beta chain) derives from a study of blood T cell repertoires in COVID-19. A note on this clone: Other nucleotide sequences from this sample produce the same CDR3.

Profiled with immunoSEQ multiplex PCR; TCRdb holds only in-frame clones, not every one. The sample includes about 260,000 clones, around 91% of them seen just once. Trimming cost V 5 bases and J 3 bases; bases outside gene matches: 7. CDR3 length equals 14 residues. Germline CDR1 and CDR2: SEHNR and FQNEAQ (reference sequence). Sequenced input: PBMCs or T cells enriched from blood (not recorded which). The clonotype originates from a woman under 30 who had recovered from COVID-19. This rearrangement joins TRBV7-9 to TRBJ2-7; TRBD1 matches 7 bases. The CDR3 nucleotides read TGTGCCAGCAGCCCATCGACAGGGAGCTACGAGCAGTACTTC. Amino acids: CASSPSTGSYEQYF.